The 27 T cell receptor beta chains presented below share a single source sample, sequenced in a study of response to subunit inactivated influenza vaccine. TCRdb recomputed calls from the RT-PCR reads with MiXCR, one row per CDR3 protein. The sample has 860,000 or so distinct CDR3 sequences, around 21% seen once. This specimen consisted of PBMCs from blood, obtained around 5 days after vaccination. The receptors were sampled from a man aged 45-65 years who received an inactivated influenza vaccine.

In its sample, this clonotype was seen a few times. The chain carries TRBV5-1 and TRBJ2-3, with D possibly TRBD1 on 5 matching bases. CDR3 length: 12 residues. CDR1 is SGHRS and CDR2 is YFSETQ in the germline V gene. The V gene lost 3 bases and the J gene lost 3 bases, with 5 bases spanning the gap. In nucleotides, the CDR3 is TGCGCCAGCAGCTGGACAACAGATACGCAGTATTTT. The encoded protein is CASSWTTDTQYF.

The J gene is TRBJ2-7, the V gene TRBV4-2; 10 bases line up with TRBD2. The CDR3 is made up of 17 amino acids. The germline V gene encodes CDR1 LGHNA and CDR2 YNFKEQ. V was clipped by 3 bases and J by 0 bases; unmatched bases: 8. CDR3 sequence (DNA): TGTGCCAGCAGCCAGTATAGCGGGGGGTTACTCTCCTACGAGCAGTACTTC. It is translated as CASSQYSGGLLSYEQYF.

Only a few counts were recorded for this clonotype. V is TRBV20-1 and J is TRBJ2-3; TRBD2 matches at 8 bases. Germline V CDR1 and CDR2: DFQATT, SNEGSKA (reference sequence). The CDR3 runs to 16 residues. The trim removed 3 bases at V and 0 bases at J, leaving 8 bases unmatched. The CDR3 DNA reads TGCAGTGCTAGGGGCGGGAGGTCCCCTAGCACAGATACGCAGTATTTT. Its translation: CSARGGRSPSTDTQYF.

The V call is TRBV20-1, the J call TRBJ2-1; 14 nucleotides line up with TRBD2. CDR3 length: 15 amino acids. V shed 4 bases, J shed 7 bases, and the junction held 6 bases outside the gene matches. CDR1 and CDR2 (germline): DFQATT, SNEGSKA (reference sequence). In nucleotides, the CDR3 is TGCAGTGCTATAAGACTAGCGGGGGGGCTAAATGAGCAGTTCTTC. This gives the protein CSAIRLAGGLNEQFF.

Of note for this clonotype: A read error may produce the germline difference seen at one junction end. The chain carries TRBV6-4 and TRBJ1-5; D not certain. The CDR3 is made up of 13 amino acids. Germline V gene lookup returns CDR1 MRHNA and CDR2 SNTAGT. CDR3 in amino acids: CATSQSGNQPQHF. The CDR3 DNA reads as TGTGCCACCAGTCAGTCGGGCAATCAGCCCCAGCATTTT.

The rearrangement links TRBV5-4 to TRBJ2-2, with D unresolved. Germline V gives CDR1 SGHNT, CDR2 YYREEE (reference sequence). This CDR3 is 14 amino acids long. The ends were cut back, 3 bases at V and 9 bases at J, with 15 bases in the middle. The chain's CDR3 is CASSSPGERRELFF. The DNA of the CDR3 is TGTGCCAGCAGCTCTCCGGGCGAGAGGAGGGAGCTGTTTTTT.

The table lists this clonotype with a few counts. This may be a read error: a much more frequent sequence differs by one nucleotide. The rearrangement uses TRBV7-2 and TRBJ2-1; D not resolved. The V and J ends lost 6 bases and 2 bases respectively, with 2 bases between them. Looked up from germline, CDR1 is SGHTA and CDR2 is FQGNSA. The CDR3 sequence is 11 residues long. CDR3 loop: CASRTYNEQFF. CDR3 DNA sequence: TGTGCCAGCAGGACCTACAATGAGCAGTTCTTC.

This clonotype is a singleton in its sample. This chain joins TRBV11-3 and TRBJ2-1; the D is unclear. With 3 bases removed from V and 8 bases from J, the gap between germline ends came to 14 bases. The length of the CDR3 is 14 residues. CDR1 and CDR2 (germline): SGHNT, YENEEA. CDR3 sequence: CASSFNRRPDEQFF. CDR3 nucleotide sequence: TGTGCCAGCAGCTTCAACCGTCGGCCCGATGAGCAGTTCTTC. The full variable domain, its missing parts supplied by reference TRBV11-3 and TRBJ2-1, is EAGVVQSPRYKIIEKKQPVAFWCNPISGHNTLYWYLQNLGQGPELLIRYENEEAVDDSQLPKDRFSAERLKGVDSTLKIQPAELGDSAVYLCASSFNRRPDEQFFGPGTRLTVL.

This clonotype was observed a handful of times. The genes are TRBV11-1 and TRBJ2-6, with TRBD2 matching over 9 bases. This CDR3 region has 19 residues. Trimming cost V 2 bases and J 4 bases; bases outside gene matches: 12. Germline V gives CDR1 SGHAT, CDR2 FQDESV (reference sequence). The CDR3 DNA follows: TGTGCCAGCAGCTTATGGTTGCTAGCGGGACCTTCGGGGGCCAACGTCCTGACTTTC. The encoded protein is CASSLWLLAGPSGANVLTF.

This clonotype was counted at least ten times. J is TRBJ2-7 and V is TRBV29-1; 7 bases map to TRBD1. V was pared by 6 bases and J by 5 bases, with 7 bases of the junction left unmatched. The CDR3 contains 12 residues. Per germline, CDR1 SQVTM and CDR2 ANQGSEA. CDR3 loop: CSVADRDHEQYF. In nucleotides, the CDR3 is TGCAGCGTAGCCGACAGGGACCACGAGCAGTACTTC.

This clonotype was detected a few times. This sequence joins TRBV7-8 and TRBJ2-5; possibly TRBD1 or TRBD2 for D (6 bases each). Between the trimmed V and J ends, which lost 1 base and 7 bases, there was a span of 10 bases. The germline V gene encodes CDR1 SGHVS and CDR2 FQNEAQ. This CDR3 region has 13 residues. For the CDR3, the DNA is TGTGCCAGCAGCTTAGGGGGGGCTGGGACCCAGTACTTC. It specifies CASSLGGAGTQYF.

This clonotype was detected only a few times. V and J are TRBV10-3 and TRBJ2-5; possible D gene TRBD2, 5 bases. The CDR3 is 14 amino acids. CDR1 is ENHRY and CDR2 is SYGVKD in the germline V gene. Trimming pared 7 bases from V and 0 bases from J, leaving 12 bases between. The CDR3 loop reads CAINAEENQETQYF. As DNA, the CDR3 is TGTGCCATCAATGCGGAGGAAAACCAAGAGACCCAGTACTTC.

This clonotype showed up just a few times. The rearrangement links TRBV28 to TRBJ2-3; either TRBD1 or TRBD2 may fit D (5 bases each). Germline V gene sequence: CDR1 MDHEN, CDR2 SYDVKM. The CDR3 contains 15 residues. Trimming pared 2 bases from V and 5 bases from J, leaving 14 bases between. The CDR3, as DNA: TGTGCCAGCAGTTTAGGGCAGGGAGTAGAAGATACGCAGTATTTT. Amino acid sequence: CASSLGQGVEDTQYF.

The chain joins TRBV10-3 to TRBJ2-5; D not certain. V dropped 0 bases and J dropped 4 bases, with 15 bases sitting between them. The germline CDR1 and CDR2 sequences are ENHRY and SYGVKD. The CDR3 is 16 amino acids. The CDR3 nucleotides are TGTGCCATCAGTGAGTCTACTTATAGTGGATTAGAGACCCAGTACTTC. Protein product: CAISESTYSGLETQYF.

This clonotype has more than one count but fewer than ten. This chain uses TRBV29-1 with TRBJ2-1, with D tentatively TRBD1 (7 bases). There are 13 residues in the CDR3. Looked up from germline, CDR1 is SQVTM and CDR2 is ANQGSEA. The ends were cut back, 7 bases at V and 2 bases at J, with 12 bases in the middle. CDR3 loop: CSGGTAAYNEQFF. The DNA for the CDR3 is TGCAGCGGCGGGACAGCTGCCTACAATGAGCAGTTCTTC.

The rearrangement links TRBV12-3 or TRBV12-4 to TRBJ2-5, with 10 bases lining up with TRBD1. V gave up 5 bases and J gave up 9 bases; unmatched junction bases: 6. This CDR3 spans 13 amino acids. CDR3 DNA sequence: TGTGCCAGCAGTATTGGACAGGGGGGGCCCCAGTACTTC. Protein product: CASSIGQGGPQYF.

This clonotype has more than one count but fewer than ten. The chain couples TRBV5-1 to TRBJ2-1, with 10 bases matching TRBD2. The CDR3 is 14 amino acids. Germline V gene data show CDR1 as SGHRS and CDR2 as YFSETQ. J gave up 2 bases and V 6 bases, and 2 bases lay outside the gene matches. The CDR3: CASTTSGTYNEQFF. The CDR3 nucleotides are TGCGCCAGCACAACTAGCGGGACCTACAATGAGCAGTTCTTC.

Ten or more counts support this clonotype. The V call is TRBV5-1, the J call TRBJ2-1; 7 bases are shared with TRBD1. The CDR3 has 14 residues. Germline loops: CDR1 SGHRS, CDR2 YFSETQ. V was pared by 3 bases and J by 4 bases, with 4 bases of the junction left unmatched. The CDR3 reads CASSSGQEYNEQFF. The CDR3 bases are TGCGCCAGCAGCTCCGGACAGGAGTACAATGAGCAGTTCTTC.

The CDR3 coding sequence is TGTGCCATCAGTGACGAAGGACGGTCGAACACCGGGGAGCTGTTTTTT. Translation gives CAISDEGRSNTGELFF. The rearrangement uses TRBV10-3 and TRBJ2-2; D is ambiguous. CDR1 and CDR2 (germline): ENHRY, SYGVKD. V lost 3 bases to trimming and J lost 0 bases, with 11 bases between them. The CDR3 loop spans 16 amino acids.

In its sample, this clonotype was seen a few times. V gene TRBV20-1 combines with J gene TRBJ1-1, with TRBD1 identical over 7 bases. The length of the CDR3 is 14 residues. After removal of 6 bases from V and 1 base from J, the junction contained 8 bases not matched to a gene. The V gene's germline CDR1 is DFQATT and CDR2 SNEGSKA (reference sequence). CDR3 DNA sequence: TGCAGTGCGGAACCGGGACAGCAGAACACTGAAGCTTTCTTT. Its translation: CSAEPGQQNTEAFF.

The CDR3 is CASSLSPLRSLGETQYF. CDR3 nucleotides: TGTGCCAGCAGTTTATCTCCCCTACGATCCCTAGGGGAGACCCAGTACTTC. The chain employs TRBV27 and TRBJ2-5; D gene unclear. The CDR3 is made up of 17 amino acids. Germline assignment: CDR1 MNHEY and CDR2 SMNVEV (reference sequence). Trimming left V 0 bases short and J 5 bases short, with 19 bases between.

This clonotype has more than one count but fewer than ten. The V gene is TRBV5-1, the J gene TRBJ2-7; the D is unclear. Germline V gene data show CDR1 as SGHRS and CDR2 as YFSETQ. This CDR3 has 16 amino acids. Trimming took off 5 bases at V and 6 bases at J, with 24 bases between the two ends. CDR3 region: CASRSLRSSARSEQYF. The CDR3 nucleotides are TGCGCCAGCAGATCCCTTCGGAGCTCTGCTAGGTCCGAGCAGTACTTC.

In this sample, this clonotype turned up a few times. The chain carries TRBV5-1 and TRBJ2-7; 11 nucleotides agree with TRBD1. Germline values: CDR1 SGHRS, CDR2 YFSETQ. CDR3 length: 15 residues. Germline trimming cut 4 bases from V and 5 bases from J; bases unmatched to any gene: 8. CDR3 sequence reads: CASSGTGTGGHEQYF. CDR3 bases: TGCGCCAGCAGCGGTACCGGGACAGGGGGACACGAGCAGTACTTC.

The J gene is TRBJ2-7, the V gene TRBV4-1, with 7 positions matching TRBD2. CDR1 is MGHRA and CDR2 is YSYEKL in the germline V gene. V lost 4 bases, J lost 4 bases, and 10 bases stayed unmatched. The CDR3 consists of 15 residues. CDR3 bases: TGCGCCAGCAGCCGCCCAGGGACTACCTTATACGAGCAGTACTTC. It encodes CASSRPGTTLYEQYF.

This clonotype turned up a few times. The CDR3 is CASRKQLNTEAFF. For the CDR3, the DNA is TGCGCCAGCAGGAAGCAGTTGAACACTGAAGCTTTCTTT. This sequence joins TRBV5-1 and TRBJ1-1; D not resolved. This CDR3 is 13 amino acids long. Deletions cut 5 bases from V and 0 bases from J, with 8 bases between. Per germline, CDR1 SGHRS and CDR2 YFSETQ.

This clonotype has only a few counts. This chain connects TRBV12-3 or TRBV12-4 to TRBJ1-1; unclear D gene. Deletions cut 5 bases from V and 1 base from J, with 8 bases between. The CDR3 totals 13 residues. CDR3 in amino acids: CASSRVENTEAFF. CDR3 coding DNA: TGTGCCAGCAGTCGGGTCGAGAACACTGAAGCTTTCTTT.

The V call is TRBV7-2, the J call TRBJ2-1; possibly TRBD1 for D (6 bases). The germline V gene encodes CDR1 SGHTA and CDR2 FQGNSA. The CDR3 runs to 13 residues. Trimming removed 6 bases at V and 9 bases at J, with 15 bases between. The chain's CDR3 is CASSYLGGTEQFF. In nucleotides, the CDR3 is TGTGCCAGCAGTTACCTTGGGGGCACTGAGCAGTTCTTC.